This entry lists 2 T cell receptor beta chains sequenced from one sample in a study of beta chain features in type 1 diabetes. The isolated RNA, all of it, was reverse transcribed, so expressed TCRB transcripts were what got sequenced. TCRdb's copy holds only in-frame clones and misses some; the assay was immunoSEQ multiplex PCR. Here the sample spans 110,000 to 150,000 clones, about 9.2% being singletons. Sequencing input: central memory CD4+ T cells from blood. These receptors came from a man aged 18-30 years in good health.

The sample holds a few counts of this clone. The V gene is TRBV4-2, the J gene TRBJ2-1, with 10 nucleotides matching TRBD2. Losses at the gene ends were 0 bases for V and 7 bases for J; bases not matched to a gene: 3. The CDR3 sequence is 15 residues long. Looked up from germline, CDR1 is LGHNA and CDR2 is YNFKEQ. The DNA for the CDR3 is TGTGCCAGCAGCCAAGACCTAGCGGGGGTAAATGAGCAGTTCTTC. Translating it yields CASSQDLAGVNEQFF.

This clone was seen a handful of times. This chain connects TRBV13 to TRBJ2-5; 8 positions agree with TRBD1. Trimming cost V 5 bases and J 1 base; bases outside gene matches: 3. The germline CDR1 and CDR2 sequences are PRHDT and FYEKMQ (reference sequence). There are 14 residues in the CDR3. This chain's CDR3 is CASSPTGVQETQYF. The CDR3 DNA follows: TGTGCCAGCAGCCCGACAGGGGTCCAAGAGACCCAGTACTTC.